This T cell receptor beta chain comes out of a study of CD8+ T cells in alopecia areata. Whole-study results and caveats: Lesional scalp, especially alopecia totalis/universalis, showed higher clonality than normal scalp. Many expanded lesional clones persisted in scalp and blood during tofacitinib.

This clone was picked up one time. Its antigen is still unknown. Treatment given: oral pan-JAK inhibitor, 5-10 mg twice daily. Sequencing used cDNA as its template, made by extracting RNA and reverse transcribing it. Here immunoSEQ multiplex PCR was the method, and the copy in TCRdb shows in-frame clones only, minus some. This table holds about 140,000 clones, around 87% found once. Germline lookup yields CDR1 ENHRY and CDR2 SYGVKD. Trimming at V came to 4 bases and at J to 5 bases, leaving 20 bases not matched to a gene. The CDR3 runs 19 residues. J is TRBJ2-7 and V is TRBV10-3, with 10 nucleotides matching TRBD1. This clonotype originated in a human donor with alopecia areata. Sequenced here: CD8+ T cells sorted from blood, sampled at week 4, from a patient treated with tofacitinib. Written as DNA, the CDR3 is TGTGCCATCAGTGGTACCGGGACAGGGGCGATTTTAAGACAGGACGAGCAGTACTTC. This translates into CAISGTGTGAILRQDEQYF.